This T cell receptor beta chain was profiled in a study of neurological immune-mediated disorders. Study observations and caveats: Among expanded clones, no CDR3 amino acid sequences were shared across subjects, a pattern suggesting private repertoires in all groups.

This clonotype was counted at least ten times. The antigen is unknown. There are 12 residues in the CDR3. V shed 4 bases and J shed 7 bases, with 11 bases lying between them. CDR1 and CDR2 (germline): SGHDT, YYEEEE. A single run covered 15-18 subjects with over 160 million TCR-beta sequences. One entry per CDR3 protein results from TCRdb running MiXCR on the 5' RACE reads. The sample includes roughly 34,000 distinct CDR3 sequences, 10% to 15% of them seen just once. Regarding time point: longitudinal time-point 2. Source material was 2 million unsorted PBMCs, stored at -80 °C in RNAlater. What was sequenced was PBMCs. The chain is built from TRBV5-6 and TRBJ1-2, with a possible D match to TRBD1 (5 bases). The origin of this receptor is a woman in her thirties or forties in good health. The DNA of the CDR3 is TGTGCCAGCAGCATCAGGGAAACTGGCTACACCTTC. Protein product: CASSIRETGYTF.